This T cell receptor beta chain was profiled in a study of shared clonotypes between healthy human individuals. Subsets obtained from CD4+ cells comprised CD45RA+ naive and CD45RA-negative memory cells. Generated by immunoSEQ multiplex PCR, the TCRdb table keeps only in-frame clones and is missing some. Of about 1.1 million clones in the sample, approximately 80% were seen once. Germline assignment: CDR1 SGHRS and CDR2 YFSETQ. Trimming cost V 4 bases and J 6 bases; bases outside gene matches: 12. The CDR3 loop spans 15 amino acids. The V and J genes are TRBV5-1 and TRBJ2-7, with 8 bases aligning to TRBD2. Sequencing input: memory CD4+ T cells from PBMCs. The subset denotes: CD45RA-negative fraction. The origin of this receptor is a man between 18 and 35 years old in good health. Some clones in this sample may be carry-over from other donors' samples. The CDR3 sequence is CASSQQAGVAGEQYF. The CDR3 coding sequence is TGCGCCAGCAGCCAACAAGCGGGAGTAGCGGGCGAGCAGTACTTC.